These 28 T cell receptor beta chains came from one sample sequenced in a study of blood T cells in healthy people across ages. A second PCR of 7 to 11 cycles used a sample-barcoded 5' primer and a J-beta primer mix. Via MiXCR, TCRdb re-called the 5' RACE reads, giving one row per CDR3 protein. The table lists 1.4 million or so distinct CDR3 sequences, under 55% of them singletons, with under 5% in the top ten. The sequenced sample was blood. The source is a woman aged 18-29 years in good health.

This clonotype was picked up a small number of times. J is TRBJ2-7 and V is TRBV7-9; 7 nucleotides line up with TRBD1. Per germline, CDR1 SEHNR and CDR2 FQNEAQ (reference sequence). J was trimmed by 0 bases and V by 5 bases; bases with no gene match: 10. The length of the CDR3 is 16 residues. Written as DNA, the CDR3 is TGTGCCAGCAGCCGCCTGGGACAGTTAACCTCCTACGAGCAGTACTTC. Translated: CASSRLGQLTSYEQYF.

This clonotype was recorded many times. The V gene is TRBV10-3, the J gene TRBJ2-5; TRBD2 matches at 8 bases. The V segment lost 2 bases and the J segment 5 bases; nucleotides outside the gene matches: 10. This CDR3 contains 16 residues. CDR1 is ENHRY, CDR2 SYGVKD, per germline. The CDR3 region is CAISEGSTSVGETQYF. The CDR3 bases are TGTGCCATCAGTGAGGGCTCGACTAGCGTCGGGGAGACCCAGTACTTC.

V usage is TRBV15 and J usage is TRBJ1-5; 7 bases are a match to TRBD1. The J segment lost 4 bases and the V segment lost 3 bases, leaving 3 bases of the junction unmatched. From germline, CDR1 is LNHNV and CDR2 YYDKDF (reference sequence). The CDR3 sequence is 14 residues long. The CDR3 here is CATSSGQANQPQHF. DNA for the CDR3: TGTGCCACCAGCAGCGGACAGGCGAATCAGCCCCAGCATTTT.

This sequence joins TRBV14 and TRBJ2-4; possibly TRBD2 for D (6 bases). CDR3 length: 13 residues. The V end was cut by 7 bases, the J end by 6 bases, with 13 bases between. Germline CDR1 is SGHDN and CDR2 is FVKESK. CDR3 amino acids: CASTAGGANIQYF. DNA of the CDR3: TGTGCCAGCACGGCCGGGGGTGCAAACATTCAGTACTTC.

The chain combines TRBV4-1 with TRBJ2-1; D call uncertain. V lost 2 bases and J lost 5, with 4 bases in between. CDR1 MGHRA and CDR2 YSYEKL come from the germline V gene. This CDR3 has 12 residues. The CDR3 DNA follows: TGCGCCAGCAGCCAATTTGACAATGAGCAGTTCTTC. Amino acids: CASSQFDNEQFF.

This rearrangement joins TRBV20-1 to TRBJ1-2, with 9 bases identical to TRBD1. V dropped 6 bases and J dropped 4; count of bases not matched to a gene: 6. The CDR3 covers 13 residues. CDR1 DFQATT and CDR2 SNEGSKA come from the germline V gene (reference sequence). The DNA for the CDR3 is TGCAGTGCCCGGACAGGGGTGATCTATGGCTACACCTTC. Protein: CSARTGVIYGYTF.

A remark on this clonotype: This could be a read error, since a much larger clone is one nucleotide away. This sequence joins TRBV6-6 and TRBJ2-1; the match to TRBD2 covers 7 bases. V was pared by 4 bases and J by 5 bases, with 8 bases of the junction left unmatched. Germline CDR1 MNHNY, CDR2 SVGAGI (reference sequence). There are 15 residues in the CDR3. For the CDR3, the DNA is TGTGCCAGCAGTTGCTCCCTAGCGGCAAACAATGAGCAGTTCTTC. Translated, it gives CASSCSLAANNEQFF.

As to this clonotype: One end of the junction is discordant with germline, which a read error may explain. The chain is built from TRBV3-1 and TRBJ1-2; 10 nucleotides line up with TRBD1. Germline V lookup: CDR1 LGHDT, CDR2 YNNKEL (reference sequence). The CDR3 length is 12 residues. This CDR3 reads CAGSQGTGVYTF. The CDR3, as DNA: TGTGCCGGCAGCCAAGGGACAGGGGTCTACACCTTC.

This clonotype came up a few times. J is TRBJ2-1 and V is TRBV29-1, with D perhaps matching TRBD1 (6 bases). The germline gives CDR1 SQVTM, CDR2 ANQGSEA. V lost 7 bases and J 4 bases, leaving 14 bases between the germline ends. The CDR3 length is 13 residues. CDR3 region: CSGGLSPYNEQFF. The CDR3 DNA is TGCAGCGGGGGGCTCAGTCCATACAATGAGCAGTTCTTC.

A few counts support this clonotype. The V call is TRBV7-9, the J call TRBJ2-1, with TRBD1 identical over 12 bases. CDR1 and CDR2 from the germline V gene are SEHNR and FQNEAQ (reference sequence). The CDR3 is made up of 15 amino acids. V shed 3 bases, J shed 9 bases, and the junction held 6 bases outside the gene matches. The CDR3 sequence is CASSFWDRGQGEQFF. In DNA form, the CDR3 reads TGTGCCAGCAGCTTCTGGGACAGGGGGCAGGGTGAGCAGTTCTTC.

The gene calls are TRBV4-1 and TRBJ1-5; D gene uncertain. With 1 base removed from V and 2 bases from J, the gap between germline ends came to 9 bases. Germline loops: CDR1 MGHRA, CDR2 YSYEKL. The CDR3 has 15 residues. Here the CDR3 reads CASSQVPVGNQPQHF. The CDR3 region has the DNA TGCGCCAGCAGCCAAGTGCCGGTGGGCAATCAGCCCCAGCATTTT.

The chain has TRBV20-1 and TRBJ2-1; 7 bases are a match to TRBD2. Germline V CDR1 and CDR2: DFQATT, SNEGSKA (reference sequence). V lost 4 bases to trimming and J lost 0 bases; unmatched junction nucleotides: 9. This CDR3 is built from 16 residues. CDR3 bases: TGCAGTGCTATGAGATTAGCGGGCCTCTCCTACAATGAGCAGTTCTTC. Its protein product is CSAMRLAGLSYNEQFF.

In nucleotides, the CDR3 is TGTGCCAGCAGTGGATTTACTGGACGCGCGAACACCGGGGAGCTGTTTTTT. Its protein product is CASSGFTGRANTGELFF. J is TRBJ2-2 and V is TRBV25-1, with no clear D. The CDR3 consists of 17 residues. Germline CDR1 is MGHDK and CDR2 is SYGVNS. Trimming took 4 bases from V and 0 from J, leaving 15 bases between them.

The rearrangement uses TRBV25-1 and TRBJ1-1; 12 bases are a match to TRBD1. The J segment lost 3 bases and the V segment lost 5 bases, leaving 10 bases of the junction unmatched. Germline V gene sequence: CDR1 MGHDK, CDR2 SYGVNS. This CDR3 is built from 17 residues. CDR3: CASSKQGQGAPYTEAFF. The CDR3 region has the DNA TGTGCCAGCAGTAAACAGGGACAGGGGGCTCCATACACTGAAGCTTTCTTT.

This clonotype was counted a few times. The chain uses TRBV20-1 and TRBJ2-3, with 14 bases matching TRBD2. The V segment lost 8 bases and the J segment 4 bases; nucleotides outside the gene matches: 11. The germline V gene encodes CDR1 DFQATT and CDR2 SNEGSKA (reference sequence). The CDR3 has 16 amino acids. Here the CDR3 DNA reads TGCAGTCCCGAGTCCGGGACTAGCGGGAGAGCAGATACGCAGTATTTT. Its translation is CSPESGTSGRADTQYF.

The chain links TRBV7-9 to TRBJ2-1, with TRBD1 as a possible D gene (5 bases). Between the trimmed V and J ends, which lost 3 bases and 7 bases, there was a span of 10 bases. Germline V gene sequence: CDR1 SEHNR, CDR2 FQNEAQ (reference sequence). This CDR3 region has 13 residues. The CDR3 is CASSFAGSNEQFF. DNA for the CDR3: TGTGCCAGCAGCTTTGCAGGGTCAAATGAGCAGTTCTTC.

The V gene is TRBV2, the J gene TRBJ2-5, with TRBD1 as a possible D gene (5 bases). The CDR3 covers 14 residues. The germline gives CDR1 SNHLY, CDR2 FYNNEI. Trimming took off 5 bases at V and 0 bases at J, with 10 bases between the two ends. DNA of the CDR3: TGTGCCAGCAGTCGCCAGACAGACCAAGAGACCCAGTACTTC. Protein sequence: CASSRQTDQETQYF.

V and J are TRBV6-6 and TRBJ2-4; 8 nucleotides agree with TRBD1. Germline V lookup: CDR1 MNHNY, CDR2 SVGAGI (reference sequence). The CDR3 covers 13 residues. V lost 6 bases, J lost 13 bases, and 11 bases stayed unmatched. The CDR3 reads CASRVSGGGEQYF. The DNA for the CDR3 is TGTGCCAGCAGAGTTTCAGGGGGCGGAGAGCAGTACTTC.

The chain uses TRBV7-8 and TRBJ1-5; tentative D call: TRBD1 (5 bases). Germline CDR1 reads SGHVS; CDR2 reads FQNEAQ. Trimming cost V 1 base and J 6 bases, with 7 bases left between them. This CDR3 comprises 13 residues. The CDR3 sequence: CASSLVRVQPQHF. CDR3 bases: TGTGCCAGCAGCTTAGTCAGGGTTCAGCCCCAGCATTTT.

CDR3 in amino acids: CASSSPGGGNNEQFF. Here the CDR3 DNA reads TGTGCCAGCAGTTCGCCGGGAGGTGGAAACAATGAGCAGTTCTTC. This chain links TRBV27 with TRBJ2-1; 7 nucleotides line up with TRBD2. The CDR3 is made up of 15 amino acids. CDR1 MNHEY and CDR2 SMNVEV come from the germline V gene (reference sequence). V lost 4 bases and J lost 5; bases outside the gene matches: 8.

The CDR3 sequence: CASSEGTLGSEQFF. CDR3 DNA sequence: TGTGCCAGCAGTGAAGGGACCCTAGGGAGTGAGCAGTTCTTC. The rearrangement joins TRBV25-1 to TRBJ2-1; the D call may be TRBD1 or TRBD2 (5 bases each). This CDR3 comprises 14 residues. V was cut by 2 bases and J by 9 bases, with 14 bases left in between. Germline CDR1 and CDR2: MGHDK and SYGVNS.

This clonotype has a handful of counts. This CDR3 reads CASSLQREWEDTQYF. As DNA, the CDR3 is TGTGCCAGCAGCTTACAGCGGGAGTGGGAAGATACGCAGTATTTT. The chain uses TRBV7-2 and TRBJ2-3; 8 positions agree with TRBD2. The CDR3 sequence is 15 residues long. Germline loops: CDR1 SGHTA, CDR2 FQGNSA. Trimming cost V 2 bases and J 5 bases; bases outside gene matches: 6.

The chain uses TRBV3-1 and TRBJ2-7, with 8 bases fitting TRBD1. Looked up from germline, CDR1 is LGHDT and CDR2 is YNNKEL (reference sequence). This CDR3 has 15 residues. Trimming took 5 bases from V and 0 from J; bases not matched to a gene: 6. As DNA, the CDR3 is TGTGCCAGCAGCACTTCGACAGGGGTCTCCTACGAGCAGTACTTC. Translated: CASSTSTGVSYEQYF.

This clonotype was seen more than once but under ten times. The chain carries TRBV7-9 and TRBJ1-4, with D possibly TRBD1 on 5 matching bases. V was shortened by 5 bases and J by 6 bases, with 19 bases between the two germline ends. The CDR3 has 16 residues. Germline V gene sequence: CDR1 SEHNR, CDR2 FQNEAQ (reference sequence). The CDR3 bases are TGTGCCAGCAGCCCCCCCCGACAGCATTCAGATGAAAAACTGTTTTTT. It specifies CASSPPRQHSDEKLFF. Looking up the rest from reference TRBV7-9 and TRBJ1-4 gives the full variable domain: DTGVSQNPRHKITKRGQNVTFRCDPISEHNRLYWYRQTLGQGPEFLTYFQNEAQLEKSRLLSDRFSAERPKGSFSTLEIQRTEQGDSAMYLCASSPPRQHSDEKLFFGSGTQLSVL.

This chain joins TRBV6-6 and TRBJ1-5, with a weak D call TRBD1 (6 bases). The CDR3 contains 12 residues. CDR1 MNHNY and CDR2 SVGAGI come from the germline V gene (reference sequence). V was clipped by 9 bases and J by 3 bases, with 9 bases between them. CDR3 in amino acids: CASNRDNQPQHF. The CDR3 DNA is TGTGCCAGTAACAGGGACAATCAGCCCCAGCATTTT.

This clonotype was seen ten or more times. V usage is TRBV11-2 and J usage is TRBJ2-1, with a weak D call TRBD1 (5 bases). The CDR3 runs 12 residues. V was trimmed by 1 base and J by 12 bases, leaving 10 bases between them. CDR1 is SGHAT, CDR2 FQNNGV, per germline. In DNA form, the CDR3 reads TGTGCCAGCAGCTTAGGCCGGCAGGGGCAGTTCTTC. It is translated as CASSLGRQGQFF.

This chain uses TRBV28 with TRBJ2-5; 10 nucleotides agree with TRBD2. The assigned J gene may be wrong: the sequence end matches TRBJ2-7 better. From germline, CDR1 is MDHEN and CDR2 SYDVKM. The CDR3 length is 17 residues. The CDR3 loop is CASSSSTLAGDLHEQYF. CDR3 DNA sequence: TGTGCCAGCAGTTCATCCACCCTAGCGGGAGATCTCCACGAGCAGTACTTC.

V is TRBV3-1 and J is TRBJ1-2; no clear D. CDR3 length: 14 residues. CDR1 is LGHDT, CDR2 YNNKEL, per germline (reference sequence). V was pared by 1 base and J by 6 bases, with 12 bases between. The CDR3 region has the DNA TGTGCCAGCAGCCAAGGGGGTCAATACGATGGCTACACCTTC. As protein: CASSQGGQYDGYTF.